These T cell receptor beta chains were read from a single sample in a study of OX40 agonist ivuxolimab in advanced cancers. The assay was immunoSEQ multiplex PCR, and TCRdb's table has in-frame clones only and misses some. Of 75,000 to 95,000 clones listed, roughly 90% are singletons. The input for sequencing was CD4+ or CD8+ T cells sorted from blood, taken in a trial of the OX40 agonist ivuxolimab. These receptors originate from an adult with an advanced solid tumor such as melanoma, head and neck, liver or kidney cancer. Both conserved end residues are part of each CDR3. D genes are given only for firm matches. A clone size is listed for some rows: how often the clone was seen (once, few, many), or a class if it is expanded.

clone_size	v_call	d_call	cdr3_length	j_call	cdr3_aa	cdr3_nt
-	TRBV6-6	-	14	TRBJ2-3	CASSAPGYTDTQYF	TGTGCCAGCAGTGCACCGGGGTACACAGATACGCAGTATTTT
-	TRBV7-9	-	15	TRBJ2-7	CASYPRDRRPYEQYF	TGTGCCAGCTACCCGCGGGACCGAAGACCCTACGAGCAGTACTTC
-	TRBV28	TRBD2	12	TRBJ2-3	CASSLAGNTQYF	TGTGCCAGCAGCCTAGCGGGGAATACGCAGTATTTT
-	TRBV6-6	TRBD1	16	TRBJ2-2	CASSFLGQGPGGELFF	TGTGCCAGCAGTTTCCTCGGACAGGGCCCGGGCGGGGAGCTGTTTTTT
-	TRBV9	-	14	TRBJ2-5	CASSVRGGEGTQYF	TGTGCCAGCAGCGTCAGGGGGGGCGAGGGGACCCAGTACTTC
-	TRBV11-3	-	12	TRBJ2-1	CASSLWGAEQFF	TGTGCCAGCAGCCTTTGGGGGGCGGAGCAGTTCTTC
-	TRBV28	TRBD1	19	TRBJ1-2	CASSPVRPDRLTTNYGYTF	TGTGCCAGCAGCCCAGTCCGACCGGACAGGCTAACAACTAACTATGGCTACACCTTC
-	TRBV5-5	-	15	TRBJ1-6	CASSLGGAQNSPLHF	TGTGCCAGCAGCTTGGGTGGGGCCCAGAATTCACCCCTCCACTTT
-	TRBV5-1	-	15	TRBJ2-1	CASSLRGLSYNEQFF	TGCGCCAGCAGCTTGCGGGGGCTCTCCTACAATGAGCAGTTCTTC
-	TRBV18	-	15	TRBJ1-5	CASSPPTGSNQPQHF	TGTGCCAGCTCACCACCAACGGGAAGCAATCAGCCCCAGCATTTT
once	TRBV7-3	TRBD2	15	TRBJ2-5	CASSRVSGSQETQYF	TGTGCCAGCAGTCGTGTCAGCGGGAGCCAAGAGACCCAGTACTTC
-	TRBV7-2	-	15	TRBJ1-1	CASSLDRPRGTEAFF	TGTGCCAGCAGCTTAGACCGGCCGAGGGGCACTGAAGCTTTCTTT
-	TRBV7-9	-	12	TRBJ1-5	CASSLGNQPQHF	TGTGCCAGCAGCTTAGGCAATCAGCCCCAGCATTTT
-	TRBV11-2	-	14	TRBJ2-7	CASSLEYSSYEQYF	TGTGCCAGCAGCTTAGAGTACAGCTCCTACGAGCAGTACTTC
few	TRBV6-6	TRBD2	12	TRBJ2-1	CASAGGGNEQFF	TGTGCATCTGCGGGGGGAGGGAATGAGCAGTTCTTC
few	TRBV6-1	-	13	TRBJ1-5	CASSKPGNQPQHF	TGTGCCAGCAGCAAACCGGGGAATCAGCCCCAGCATTTT
-	TRBV29-1	TRBD1	14	TRBJ2-1	CSVDRDRGYNEQFF	TGCAGCGTAGACCGGGACAGGGGTTACAATGAGCAGTTCTTC
-	TRBV5-1	-	14	TRBJ1-1	CASSLARGDTEAFF	TGCGCCAGCAGCTTGGCCCGGGGCGACACTGAAGCTTTCTTT
-	TRBV2	-	12	TRBJ1-2	CASSYGQHGYTF	TGTGCCAGCAGTTACGGGCAGCATGGCTACACCTTC
few	TRBV2	-	11	TRBJ2-7	CANTVFGEQYF	TGTGCCAACACAGTCTTCGGCGAGCAGTACTTC
-	TRBV5-1	-	15	TRBJ2-1	CASSITGVAYNEQFF	TGCGCCAGCAGCATAACAGGAGTAGCCTACAATGAGCAGTTCTTC
-	TRBV7-2	TRBD1	15	TRBJ2-7	CASSIRGQGSYEQYF	TGTGCCAGCAGCATACGGGGACAGGGATCCTACGAGCAGTACTTC
-	TRBV27	-	15	TRBJ2-7	CASSPEEGRAYEQYF	TGTGCCAGCAGCCCAGAGGAGGGTAGGGCCTACGAGCAGTACTTC
-	TRBV18	-	14	TRBJ2-1	CASSPPASRNEQFF	TGTGCCAGCTCACCACCGGCTAGCCGGAATGAGCAGTTCTTC
-	TRBV25-1	-	14	TRBJ2-2	CASSLTGNTGELFF	TGTGCCAGCAGTCTCACAGGGAACACCGGGGAGCTGTTTTTT
-	TRBV5-1	-	16	TRBJ1-1	CASSKIVGALNTEAFF	TGCGCCAGCAGCAAGATAGTTGGGGCCCTGAACACTGAAGCTTTCTTT
once	TRBV2	-	17	TRBJ2-5	CASSEISGTWGQETQYF	TGTGCCAGCAGTGAAATCTCTGGCACTTGGGGACAAGAGACCCAGTACTTC
-	TRBV5-1	-	17	TRBJ2-2	CASSLARGGGNTGELFF	TGCGCCAGCAGCTTAGCCCGCGGAGGCGGGAACACCGGGGAGCTGTTTTTT
-	TRBV6-6	TRBD1	14	TRBJ1-6	CASRDRGGNSPLHF	TGTGCCAGCCGGGACAGGGGAGGAAATTCACCCCTCCACTTT
-	TRBV6-5	TRBD1	15	TRBJ1-1	CASSFDRGLNTEAFF	TGTGCCAGCAGCTTCGACAGGGGGCTGAACACTGAAGCTTTCTTT
-	TRBV10-3	-	16	TRBJ1-2	CAISESGGDSNYGYTF	TGTGCCATCAGTGAGTCCGGGGGAGACTCGAACTATGGCTACACCTTC